A selection of T cell receptor beta chains follows, all from one sample in a study of PD-1 blockade in classical Hodgkin lymphoma. Clones were sequenced by immunoSEQ multiplex PCR, and TCRdb holds only the in-frame ones, with some missing. The sample has 13,000 or so clones, roughly 92% seen once. The sequenced sample was peripheral blood mononuclear cells (PBMCs), obtained at baseline. Receptors were obtained from a human donor with classical Hodgkin lymphoma. Each CDR3 is given with its conserved first and last residue. Each record gives: J gene, V gene, clone size, D gene, CDR3 DNA, CDR3 protein. The D gene is left open where the match is weak. Size tells how often a clone was seen (once, few, many) or the class of an expanded clone, and some rows leave it out.

TRBJ1-5,TRBV28,.,TRBD1,TGTGCCAGCAGTTTATGGCCCGGGACAGGGACGGAGGTGAGCAATCAGCCCCAGCATTTT,CASSLWPGTGTEVSNQPQHF
TRBJ1-3,TRBV11-2,few,.,TGTGCCAGCAGCCTTTTCAGCGGGAACACCATATATTTT,CASSLFSGNTIYF
TRBJ1-5,TRBV29-1,.,TRBD1,TGCAGCGTCGCGGACAGGGGTCAGCCCCAGCATTTT,CSVADRGQPQHF
TRBJ2-2,TRBV19,.,TRBD2,TGTGCCAGTAGTATTGGTAGGGCTAGCGGGTTCTCCGGGGAGCTGTTTTTT,CASSIGRASGFSGELFF
TRBJ2-2,TRBV5-1,few,TRBD2,TGCGCCAGCAGCCCTACACTAGCGGGTAACACCGGGGAGCTGTTTTTT,CASSPTLAGNTGELFF
TRBJ2-1,TRBV27,.,TRBD2,TGTGCCAGCAGTTTACTAGCGGGGGGCTCCTACAATGAGCAGTTCTTC,CASSLLAGGSYNEQFF
TRBJ2-3,TRBV4-1,.,TRBD2,TGCGCCAGCAGCCAAGTTGCTAGCGGGAGCCCAGATACGCAGTATTTT,CASSQVASGSPDTQYF
TRBJ1-4,TRBV4-1,.,.,TGCGCCAGCAGCACCGGGTCCCCGCGAGAACTGTTTTTT,CASSTGSPRELFF
TRBJ2-3,TRBV11-3,.,.,TGTGCCAGCAGCTTAGAGTCCCGTCGTTCCATCCTTCTATATGCAGATACGCAGTATTTT,CASSLESRRSILLYADTQYF
TRBJ2-7,TRBV10-3,.,TRBD2,TGTGCCATCAGACTAGCGGGGGGTCCCCACGAGCAGTACTTC,CAIRLAGGPHEQYF
TRBJ2-2,TRBV5-1,.,.,TGCGCCAGCAGCTTGTCCTACACCGGGGAGCTGTTTTTT,CASSLSYTGELFF
TRBJ1-2,TRBV5-5,.,.,TGTGCCAGCAGCTTGGTAGGGACGCTGGGAGGCGGCTACACCTTC,CASSLVGTLGGGYTF
TRBJ2-5,TRBV6-1,once,.,TGTGCCAGCAGTGAAGGCCAGGGGCACGAGACCCAGTACTTC,CASSEGQGHETQYF
TRBJ2-7,TRBV27,.,TRBD1,TGTGCCAGCAGTTTCTCCGGGACAGGGAGCTCCTACGAGCAGTACTTC,CASSFSGTGSSYEQYF
TRBJ1-2,TRBV5-1,.,.,TGCGCCAGCAGCTTGGTAGGGCCCCTAAGTGGCTACACCTTC,CASSLVGPLSGYTF
TRBJ2-3,TRBV6-1,.,TRBD2,TGTGCCAGCACCGGGACTAGCGGGGAGACAGATACGCAGTATTTT,CASTGTSGETDTQYF
TRBJ2-2,TRBV7-8,.,.,TGTGCCAGCAGCTCCGACTGGGCGGGGGCGGCCGGGGAGCTGTTTTTT,CASSSDWAGAAGELFF
TRBJ2-3,TRBV7-2,.,TRBD1,TGTGCCAGCTCAAAAGTAGACAGGGGGCAAGATACGCAGTATTTT,CASSKVDRGQDTQYF
TRBJ1-6,TRBV7-7,.,.,TGTGCCAGCAGCTCAGGTTATAATTCACCCCTCCACTTT,CASSSGYNSPLHF
TRBJ1-2,TRBV10-3,.,.,TGTGCCATCAGTGAGTCCAGGCTCTATGGCTACACCTTC,CAISESRLYGYTF
TRBJ1-2,TRBV5-1,.,.,TGCGCCAGCAGCTCGACTTTTGACAGTGGCTACACCTTC,CASSSTFDSGYTF
TRBJ2-1,TRBV27,.,TRBD2,TGTGCCAGCAGTTCGTTAGCACTAGCGGGAGGGCCTCACTTTTTCTTC,CASSSLALAGGPHFFF
TRBJ2-1,TRBV19,.,.,TGTGCCAGTAAGACCGGGAACAACAATGAGCAGTTCTTC,CASKTGNNNEQFF
TRBJ2-7,TRBV6-1,.,.,TGTGCCAGCAGTGGAACAAAACGGGGCTACGAGCAGTACTTC,CASSGTKRGYEQYF
TRBJ2-3,TRBV6-4,.,TRBD2,TGTGCCAGCAGTGGTAGCGGGGGGACCACCACAGATACGCAGTATTTT,CASSGSGGTTTDTQYF
TRBJ1-1,TRBV9,once,TRBD1,TGTGCCAGCAGCCTAGGCACAGGGGTGGGGTCTGAAGCTTTCTTT,CASSLGTGVGSEAFF
TRBJ2-1,TRBV5-1,.,.,TGCGCCAGCAGCTTGGAAGGAGGGGGCAGCTCCTACAATGAGCAGTTCTTC,CASSLEGGGSSYNEQFF
TRBJ2-7,TRBV7-9,.,.,TGTGCCAGCAGCCCCGTGACTAGAATCGAGCAGTACTTC,CASSPVTRIEQYF
TRBJ2-7,TRBV27,.,.,TGTGCCAGCAGTTCCCCCGACCGGCCCTACGAGCAGTACTTC,CASSSPDRPYEQYF
TRBJ2-7,TRBV21-1,.,.,TGTGCCAGCAGCAAGGGCCAGCAGCCCTACGAGCAGTACTTC,CASSKGQQPYEQYF
TRBJ2-2,TRBV19,.,.,TGTGCCAGTGGGCCGGGGGGGGAGCTGTTTTTT,CASGPGGELFF
TRBJ2-3,TRBV19,.,TRBD2,TGTGCCAGTAGTATCGGCGGGAGCGCAGATACGCAGTATTTT,CASSIGGSADTQYF
TRBJ1-1,TRBV7-3,once,.,TGTGCCAGCAGCTTAACTGCCAACACTGAAGCTTTCTTT,CASSLTANTEAFF
TRBJ2-3,TRBV7-9,once,TRBD1,TGTGCCAGCAGTTCGGGACAGGGGGCAACAGATACGCAGTATTTT,CASSSGQGATDTQYF
TRBJ2-7,TRBV27,.,.,TGTGCCAGCAGCCCTACTAGAGACGAGCAGTACTTC,CASSPTRDEQYF
TRBJ2-6,TRBV18,.,TRBD1,TGTGCCAGCTCACGCGCCGGGACAGGGACTGGGGCCAACGTCCTGACTTTC,CASSRAGTGTGANVLTF
TRBJ2-5,TRBV7-7,.,TRBD1,TGTGCCAGCAGCGACGGACAGGGTCGGGAGACCCAGTACTTC,CASSDGQGRETQYF
TRBJ2-7,TRBV29-1,.,.,TGCAGCGTTGCAAACAGGGAGCACGAGCAGTACTTC,CSVANREHEQYF
TRBJ1-2,TRBV9,.,TRBD1,TGTGCCAGCAGCCCGGTGAATCTTCGACAGGGGTATGGCTACACCTTC,CASSPVNLRQGYGYTF
TRBJ2-7,TRBV30,.,.,TGTGCCTGGTCTCGACAAACCTACGAGCAGTACTTC,CAWSRQTYEQYF
TRBJ1-1,TRBV7-9,.,TRBD1,TGTGCCAGCAGCTACGGACAGGGGGCGAACACTGAAGCTTTCTTT,CASSYGQGANTEAFF
TRBJ2-7,TRBV6-1,.,.,TGTGCCAGCAGTGTCCCCGAGGGGACGGAAACCTACGAGCAGTACTTC,CASSVPEGTETYEQYF
TRBJ1-3,TRBV7-8,.,TRBD1,TGTGCCAGCAGCTTTGGACAGGGAAGGGTTCAAAACACCATATATTTT,CASSFGQGRVQNTIYF
TRBJ1-6,TRBV10-3,.,.,TGTGCCACCAGGTCGGATAATTCACCCCTCCACTTT,CATRSDNSPLHF
TRBJ2-2,TRBV7-3,.,.,TGTGCCAGCAGCTTAGGGCCAAGTGCCCTAAACACCGGGGAGCTGTTTTTT,CASSLGPSALNTGELFF
TRBJ2-3,TRBV18,.,.,TGTGCCAGCTCACCAACGGCAGGGAGCGGGACAGATACGCAGTATTTT,CASSPTAGSGTDTQYF
TRBJ2-1,TRBV7-3,.,.,TGTGCCAGCAGCTTAAATAGCCCTCGTTTCAATGAGCAGTTCTTC,CASSLNSPRFNEQFF
TRBJ2-7,TRBV7-6,.,TRBD1,TGTGCCAGCAGCCTAAGCGGTAGTGGACAGGACGAGCAGTACTTC,CASSLSGSGQDEQYF
TRBJ2-2,TRBV19,.,TRBD1,TGTGCCAGTAGTGCACCGGGACAGGGGCTTCGAGGCACCGGGGAGCTGTTTTTT,CASSAPGQGLRGTGELFF
TRBJ2-1,TRBV30,.,TRBD1,TGTGCCTGGAGTCTCGGACAGGGGGCCGATGAGCAGTTCTTC,CAWSLGQGADEQFF
TRBJ2-7,TRBV4-2,.,.,TGTGCCAGCAGCCATAATCAGGGCTACGAGCAGTACTTC,CASSHNQGYEQYF
TRBJ2-1,TRBV19,.,.,TGTGCCACCAAGGATTCGGGGGTAACTGACTACAATGAGCAGTTCTTC,CATKDSGVTDYNEQFF